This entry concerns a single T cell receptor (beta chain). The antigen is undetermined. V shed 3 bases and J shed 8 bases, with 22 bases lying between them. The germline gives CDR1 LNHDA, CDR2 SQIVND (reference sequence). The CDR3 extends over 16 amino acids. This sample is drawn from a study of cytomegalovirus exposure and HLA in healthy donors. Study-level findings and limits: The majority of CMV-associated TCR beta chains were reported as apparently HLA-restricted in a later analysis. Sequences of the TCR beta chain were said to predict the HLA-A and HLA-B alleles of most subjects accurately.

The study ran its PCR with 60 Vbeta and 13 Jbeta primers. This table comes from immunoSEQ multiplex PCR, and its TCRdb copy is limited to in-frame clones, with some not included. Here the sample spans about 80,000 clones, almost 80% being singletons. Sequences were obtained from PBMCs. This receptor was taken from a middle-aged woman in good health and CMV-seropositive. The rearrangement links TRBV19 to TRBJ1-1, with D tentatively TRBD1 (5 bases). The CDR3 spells CASSMRRYQQSGEAFF. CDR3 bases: TGTGCCAGTAGTATGCGTCGATACCAACAATCAGGGGAAGCTTTCTTT.